This T cell receptor beta chain was sequenced in a study of blood T cells in healthy people across ages. Ten milliliters of peripheral blood were drawn from each donor. Germline V lookup: CDR1 DFQATT, CDR2 SNEGSKA (reference sequence). This CDR3 spans 15 amino acids. V lost 6 bases to trimming and J lost 3 bases; unmatched junction nucleotides: 7. About this clonotype itself: What it recognizes is unknown.

The second PCR ran roughly 6 to 11 cycles with a sample-barcoded 5' primer and J-beta primers. In TCRdb, the 5' RACE reads were re-called with MiXCR into one record per CDR3 protein. The sample shows around 1,100,000 distinct CDR3 sequences, 35% to 45% of them seen only once. Findings of the study overall: More naive CD4+ cells and higher diversity marked long-lived donors relative to aged donors.

The source material was blood. This receptor was identified in a man aged 18-30 years in good health. The chain carries TRBV20-1 and TRBJ2-3; 12 bases map to TRBD2. The CDR3 nucleotides read TGCAGTGCCAGTACTAGCGGGAGGAGGACAGATACGCAGTATTTT. It translates to CSASTSGRRTDTQYF.